This T cell receptor (beta chain) derives from a study of blood T cell repertoires in COVID-19. This clone came up once. The method was immunoSEQ multiplex PCR; TCRdb's version includes in-frame clones alone and lacks a portion of them. Among roughly 100,000 clones listed, 70% to 90% were seen once. Germline V lookup: CDR1 LNHNV, CDR2 YYDKDF (reference sequence). Trimming pared 6 bases from V and 7 bases from J, leaving 16 bases between. This CDR3 has 13 amino acids. Sequenced sample: peripheral blood. The source is a man aged 45-65 years with active COVID-19. The chain uses TRBV15 and TRBJ2-7; D not resolved. The chain's CDR3 is CATSDDGVREQYF. The CDR3 DNA is TGTGCCACCAGTGACGACGGAGTACGGGAGCAGTACTTC. The complete variable domain, with remaining parts taken from reference TRBV15 and TRBJ2-7, reads DAMVIQNPRYQVTQFGKPVTLSCSQTLNHNVMYWYQQKSSQAPKLLFHYYDKDFNNEADTPDNFQSRRPNTSFCFLDIRSPGLGDTAMYLCATSDDGVREQYFGPGTRLTVT.